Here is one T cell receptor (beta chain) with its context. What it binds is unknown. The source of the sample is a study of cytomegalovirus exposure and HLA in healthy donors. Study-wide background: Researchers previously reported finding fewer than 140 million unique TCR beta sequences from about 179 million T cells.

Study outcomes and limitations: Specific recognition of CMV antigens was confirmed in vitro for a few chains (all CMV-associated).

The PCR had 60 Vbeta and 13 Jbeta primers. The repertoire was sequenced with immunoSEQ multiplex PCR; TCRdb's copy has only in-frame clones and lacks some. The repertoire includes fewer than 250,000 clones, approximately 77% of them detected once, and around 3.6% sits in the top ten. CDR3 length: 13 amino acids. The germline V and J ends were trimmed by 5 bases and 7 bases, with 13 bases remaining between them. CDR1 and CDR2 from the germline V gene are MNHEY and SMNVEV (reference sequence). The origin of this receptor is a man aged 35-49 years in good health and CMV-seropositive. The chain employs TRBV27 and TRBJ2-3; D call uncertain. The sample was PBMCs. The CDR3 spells CASSRSGGNTQYF. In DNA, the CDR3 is TGTGCCAGCAGTCGCAGTGGTGGCAATACGCAGTATTTT.